These T cell receptor beta chains were read from a single sample in a study of OX40 agonist ivuxolimab in advanced cancers. Using immunoSEQ multiplex PCR, the repertoire was profiled, and TCRdb retains in-frame clones only, with some absent. The sample has about 70,000 clones, roughly four fifths seen once. Specimen: CD4+ or CD8+ T cells sorted from blood, collected in a trial of the OX40 agonist ivuxolimab. Every receptor here comes from an adult with an advanced solid tumor such as melanoma, head and neck, liver or kidney cancer. The CDR3 runs from the conserved cysteine through the conserved F or W. A D gene is named only where the DNA matches it firmly. Size is stated for part of the rows, as once, few or many counts, or as a class when the clone is expanded.

CASSIPRGEEQETQYF,TGTGCCAGCAGTATTCCCCGGGGGGAGGAACAAGAGACCCAGTACTTC,TRBJ2-5,16,TRBD2,-,TRBV6-6
CASSDPQGVNYEQYF,TGTGCCAGCAGTGATCCACAGGGGGTAAACTACGAGCAGTACTTC,TRBJ2-7,15,TRBD1,-,TRBV2
CASSITQTSPSTGELFF,TGTGCCAGTAGTATAACCCAGACTAGTCCTTCCACCGGGGAGCTGTTTTTT,TRBJ2-2,17,-,-,TRBV19
CASSPLGLYQETQYF,TGCGCCAGCAGCCCCCTCGGATTATACCAAGAGACCCAGTACTTC,TRBJ2-5,15,-,-,TRBV5-1
CASSLIAGVSNQPQHF,TGTGCCAGCAGTTTAATCGCAGGGGTTAGCAATCAGCCCCAGCATTTT,TRBJ1-5,16,-,-,TRBV28
CASSETTGAADTQYF,TGTGCCAGCAGTGAGACCACTGGGGCGGCAGATACGCAGTATTTT,TRBJ2-3,15,-,-,TRBV6-1
CASSLSRGAKNIQYF,TGTGCCAGCAGTTTATCTCGCGGTGCCAAAAACATTCAGTACTTC,TRBJ2-4,15,-,-,TRBV28
CASSVEKEDRVNQYF,TGTGCCAGCAGCGTAGAAAAGGAGGACAGGGTGAATCAGTACTTC,TRBJ2-7,15,TRBD1,once,TRBV9
CASRTLAGSYNEQFF,TGTGCCAGCAGAACACTAGCGGGAAGCTACAATGAGCAGTTCTTC,TRBJ2-1,15,TRBD2,few,TRBV28
CSVRHAEDTQYF,TGCAGCGTTCGGCACGCTGAAGATACGCAGTATTTT,TRBJ2-3,12,-,-,TRBV29-1
CASSPGSGRTDTQYF,TGTGCCAGCAGCCCAGGGAGTGGCCGCACAGATACGCAGTATTTT,TRBJ2-3,15,-,-,TRBV7-9
CASTLLAPTGNEQFF,TGTGCCAGCACCTTGCTAGCGCCAACCGGTAATGAGCAGTTCTTC,TRBJ2-1,15,-,-,TRBV6-6
CASSLWEGQPQHF,TGTGCCAGCAGCTTATGGGAGGGTCAGCCCCAGCATTTT,TRBJ1-5,13,-,-,TRBV7-3
CASSQVRLVRDNEQFF,TGCGCCAGCAGCCAAGTTCGTTTGGTGAGGGACAATGAGCAGTTCTTC,TRBJ2-1,16,-,-,TRBV4-1
CASSYQPTSLTQYF,TGTGCCAGCAGCTACCAACCGACATCTCTTACGCAGTATTTT,TRBJ2-3,14,-,-,TRBV9
CASSLGYRDTEAFF,TGCGCCAGCAGCTTAGGCTACCGGGACACTGAAGCTTTCTTT,TRBJ1-1,14,-,-,TRBV5-1
CASSPAQGNTEAFF,TGTGCCAGCTCACCGGCACAGGGGAACACTGAAGCTTTCTTT,TRBJ1-1,14,-,-,TRBV18
CASSGSPDSYEQYF,TGCGCCAGCAGCGGATCGCCAGACTCCTACGAGCAGTACTTC,TRBJ2-7,14,-,-,TRBV5-1
CASSRDLDTQYF,TGCGCCAGCAGCCGAGATTTAGATACGCAGTATTTT,TRBJ2-3,12,-,-,TRBV5-1
CASSPRRDRRTEAFF,TGTGCCAGCAGCCCTAGACGCGACAGAAGAACTGAAGCTTTCTTT,TRBJ1-1,15,-,-,TRBV28
CASSLGGSYNSPLHF,TGTGCCAGCAGCTTGGGGGGCTCCTATAATTCACCCCTCCACTTT,TRBJ1-6,15,-,-,TRBV7-9
CASSPLDTGELFF,TGTGCCAGCTCACCCTTGGACACCGGGGAGCTGTTTTTT,TRBJ2-2,13,-,-,TRBV18
CASSPPGQGSNTGELFF,TGTGCCAGCTCACCACCCGGACAGGGATCGAACACCGGGGAGCTGTTTTTT,TRBJ2-2,17,TRBD1,once,TRBV18
CASSLQKNSDTSTDTQYF,TGTGCCAGCAGCCTCCAGAAGAATAGCGACACCAGCACAGATACGCAGTATTTT,TRBJ2-3,18,-,-,TRBV4-2
CASSFSGTGWEKLFF,TGCGCCAGCAGCTTCTCCGGGACAGGGTGGGAAAAACTGTTTTTT,TRBJ1-4,15,TRBD1,-,TRBV5-1
CASSLNRWSNEKLFF,TGTGCCAGCAGCTTAAATAGGTGGTCTAATGAAAAACTGTTTTTT,TRBJ1-4,15,-,-,TRBV5-6
CASSLIGGAGETQYF,TGTGCCAGCAGCTTGATCGGGGGGGCCGGGGAGACCCAGTACTTC,TRBJ2-5,15,TRBD2,-,TRBV5-4
CASSPRTATNEKLFF,TGTGCCAGCAGCCCACGGACAGCAACTAATGAAAAACTGTTTTTT,TRBJ1-4,15,-,-,TRBV9
CASSKLAGGPMEGTDTQYF,TGTGCCAGCAGCAAACTAGCGGGGGGACCAATGGAAGGCACAGATACGCAGTATTTT,TRBJ2-3,19,TRBD2,-,TRBV9
CASSQPGTGGYTEAFF,TGTGCCAGCAGTCAGCCCGGGACAGGGGGGTACACTGAAGCTTTCTTT,TRBJ1-1,16,TRBD1,-,TRBV28
CASNFGGADTQYF,TGCGCCAGCAATTTTGGGGGGGCAGATACGCAGTATTTT,TRBJ2-3,13,TRBD2,-,TRBV10-2
CASSLDVTGELFF,TGCGCCAGCAGCTTGGACGTGACCGGGGAGCTGTTTTTT,TRBJ2-2,13,-,-,TRBV5-1
CASASTQSSYEQYF,TGTGCCAGCGCCAGTACGCAGAGCTCCTACGAGCAGTACTTC,TRBJ2-7,14,-,-,TRBV7-2
CASSQDRGSEQYF,TGTGCCAGCAGCCAAGACAGGGGGAGCGAGCAGTACTTC,TRBJ2-7,13,TRBD1,-,TRBV4-2
CASSPATGNTEAFF,TGTGCCAGCTCACCGGCAACAGGGAACACTGAAGCTTTCTTT,TRBJ1-1,14,-,-,TRBV18
CAIRRDIDTEAFF,TGTGCCATCAGGCGGGACATAGACACTGAAGCTTTCTTT,TRBJ1-1,13,-,-,TRBV10-3
CASSQVVGYEQYF,TGCGCCAGCAGCCAGGTCGTAGGGTACGAGCAGTACTTC,TRBJ2-7,13,-,-,TRBV4-1
CASSFMGNTEAFF,TGTGCCAGCAGTTTCATGGGGAACACTGAAGCTTTCTTT,TRBJ1-1,13,-,-,TRBV2
CASTPPMATNEKLFF,TGTGCCAGCACCCCCCCGATGGCGACTAATGAAAAACTGTTTTTT,TRBJ1-4,15,-,-,TRBV28
CASSLIGGRRNGYTF,TGTGCCAGCAGTTTAATAGGGGGGCGAAGAAATGGCTACACCTTC,TRBJ1-2,15,-,-,TRBV27
CASSYAGGEANVLTF,TGTGCCAGCAGTTACGCAGGGGGTGAGGCCAACGTCCTGACTTTC,TRBJ2-6,15,TRBD1,-,TRBV6-5
CASSQVIETTYNEQFF,TGTGCCAGCAGCCAAGTAATAGAGACCACCTACAATGAGCAGTTCTTC,TRBJ2-1,16,-,-,TRBV14
CASSSHRGQREKLFF,TGTGCCAGTAGTTCACACAGGGGGCAGAGGGAAAAACTGTTTTTT,TRBJ1-4,15,TRBD1,-,TRBV19
CTSSQSPGLATDTQYF,TGCACCAGCAGCCAATCTCCGGGACTAGCCACAGATACGCAGTATTTT,TRBJ2-3,16,-,few,TRBV1
CASSSDPTDTQYF,TGCGCCAGCAGCTCCGACCCGACAGATACGCAGTATTTT,TRBJ2-3,13,-,-,TRBV5-1
CASSQSAFPGTNSYNEQFF,TGTGCCAGCAGCCAAAGTGCTTTTCCCGGGACTAACTCCTACAATGAGCAGTTCTTC,TRBJ2-1,19,TRBD2,-,TRBV4-2
CASSLVEGLGTEAFF,TGCGCCAGCAGCTTGGTGGAGGGGTTGGGCACTGAAGCTTTCTTT,TRBJ1-1,15,-,-,TRBV5-1
CASSPSTNEQFF,TGTGCCAGCTCACCAAGTACCAATGAGCAGTTCTTC,TRBJ2-1,12,-,-,TRBV18
CASSTGHQGQETQYF,TGTGCCAGCAGCACGGGACACCAGGGCCAAGAGACCCAGTACTTC,TRBJ2-5,15,-,-,TRBV7-9
CASSIGGYEQYF,TGTGCCAGTAGTATAGGGGGCTACGAGCAGTACTTC,TRBJ2-7,12,-,-,TRBV19
CASTHTTGGVPEAFF,TGTGCCAGCACACACACTACAGGGGGCGTTCCTGAAGCTTTCTTT,TRBJ1-1,15,TRBD1,-,TRBV28